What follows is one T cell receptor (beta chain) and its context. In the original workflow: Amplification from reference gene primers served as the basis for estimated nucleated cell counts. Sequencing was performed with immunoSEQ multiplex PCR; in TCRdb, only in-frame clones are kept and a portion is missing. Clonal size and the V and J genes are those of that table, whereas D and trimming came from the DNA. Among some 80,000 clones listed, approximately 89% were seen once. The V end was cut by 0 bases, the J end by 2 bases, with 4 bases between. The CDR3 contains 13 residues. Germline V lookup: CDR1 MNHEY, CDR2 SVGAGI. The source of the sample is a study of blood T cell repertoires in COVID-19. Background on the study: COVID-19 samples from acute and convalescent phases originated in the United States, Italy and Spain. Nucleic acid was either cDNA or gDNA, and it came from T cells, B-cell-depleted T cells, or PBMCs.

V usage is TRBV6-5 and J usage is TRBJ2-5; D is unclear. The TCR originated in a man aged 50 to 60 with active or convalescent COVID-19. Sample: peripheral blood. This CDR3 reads CASSYSSQETQYF. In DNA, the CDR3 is TGTGCCAGCAGTTACTCGTCACAAGAGACCCAGTACTTC.